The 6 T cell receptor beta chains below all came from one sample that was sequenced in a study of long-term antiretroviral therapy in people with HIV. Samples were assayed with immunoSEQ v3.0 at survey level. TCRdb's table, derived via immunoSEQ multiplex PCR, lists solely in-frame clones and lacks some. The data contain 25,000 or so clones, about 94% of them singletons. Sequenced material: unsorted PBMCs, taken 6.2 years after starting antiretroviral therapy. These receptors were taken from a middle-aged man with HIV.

CDR3 region: CASSPDGASYGYTF. Here the CDR3 DNA reads TGTGCCAGCAGCCCTGACGGGGCTAGCTATGGCTACACCTTC. The chain combines TRBV7-2 with TRBJ1-2; D may be TRBD1 (5 bases). The V gene lost 5 bases and the J gene lost 4 bases, with 14 bases spanning the gap. CDR3 size: 14 residues. CDR1 SGHTA and CDR2 FQGNSA come from the germline V gene.

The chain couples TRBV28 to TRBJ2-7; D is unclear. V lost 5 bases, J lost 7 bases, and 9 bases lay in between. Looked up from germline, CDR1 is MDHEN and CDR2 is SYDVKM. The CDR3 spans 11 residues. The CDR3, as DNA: TGTGCCAGCAGTAAGACGGAGGAGCAGTACTTC. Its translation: CASSKTEEQYF. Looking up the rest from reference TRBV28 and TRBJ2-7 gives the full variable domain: DVKVTQSSRYLVKRTGEKVFLECVQDMDHENMFWYRQDPGLGLRLIYFSYDVKMKEKGDIPEGYSVSREKKERFSLILESASTNQTSMYLCASSKTEEQYFGPGTRLTVT.

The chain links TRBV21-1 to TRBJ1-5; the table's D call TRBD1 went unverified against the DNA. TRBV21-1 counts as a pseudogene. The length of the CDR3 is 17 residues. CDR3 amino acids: CASSFRQGPESWQPQHF. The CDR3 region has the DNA TGTGCCAGCAGCTTCCGACAGGGGCCGGAATCGTGGCAGCCCCAGCATTTT.

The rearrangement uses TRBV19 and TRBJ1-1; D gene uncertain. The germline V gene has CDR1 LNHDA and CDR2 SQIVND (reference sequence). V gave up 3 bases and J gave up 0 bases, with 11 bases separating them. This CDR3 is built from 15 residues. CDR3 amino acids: CASSMLQEMNTEAFF. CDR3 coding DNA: TGTGCCAGTAGTATGCTGCAAGAGATGAACACTGAAGCTTTCTTT. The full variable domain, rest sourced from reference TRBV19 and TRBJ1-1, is DGGITQSPKYLFRKEGQNVTLSCEQNLNHDAMYWYRQDPGQGLRLIYYSQIVNDFQKGDIAEGYSVSREKKESFPLTVTSAQKNPTAFYLCASSMLQEMNTEAFFGQGTRLTVV.

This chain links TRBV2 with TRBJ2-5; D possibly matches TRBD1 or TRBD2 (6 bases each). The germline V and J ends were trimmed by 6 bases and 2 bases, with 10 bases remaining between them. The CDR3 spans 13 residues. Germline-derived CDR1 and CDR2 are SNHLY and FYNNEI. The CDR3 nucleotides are TGTGCCAGCAGGATAGGGGGGCAAGAGACCCAGTACTTC. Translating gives CASRIGGQETQYF.

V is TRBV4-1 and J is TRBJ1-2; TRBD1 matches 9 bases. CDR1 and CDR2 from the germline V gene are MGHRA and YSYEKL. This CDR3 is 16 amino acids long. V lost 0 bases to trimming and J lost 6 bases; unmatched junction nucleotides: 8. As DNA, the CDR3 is TGCGCCAGCAGCCAAGATACGGGCGGGACAGGGAATGGCTACACCTTC. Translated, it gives CASSQDTGGTGNGYTF.